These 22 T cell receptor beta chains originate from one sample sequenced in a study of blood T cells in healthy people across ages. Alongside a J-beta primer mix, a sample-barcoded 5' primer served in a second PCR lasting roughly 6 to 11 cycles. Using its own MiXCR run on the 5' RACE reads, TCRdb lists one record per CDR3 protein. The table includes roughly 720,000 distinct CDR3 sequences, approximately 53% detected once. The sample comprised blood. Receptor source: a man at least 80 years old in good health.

DNA of the CDR3: TGTGCCAGCAGACAGACAGGGATAAGTGGCTACACCTTC. Protein: CASRQTGISGYTF. This sequence joins TRBV14 and TRBJ1-2; 7 bases match TRBD1. The CDR3 loop spans 13 amino acids. Trimming at V came to 6 bases and at J to 7 bases, leaving 8 bases not matched to a gene. Per germline, CDR1 SGHDN and CDR2 FVKESK.

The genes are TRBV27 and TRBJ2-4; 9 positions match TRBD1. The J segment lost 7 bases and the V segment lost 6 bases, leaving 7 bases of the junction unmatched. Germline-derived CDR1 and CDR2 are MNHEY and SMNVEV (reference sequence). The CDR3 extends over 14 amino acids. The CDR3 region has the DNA TGTGCCAGCAGCAAAATCGGGACAGGGAACATTCAGTACTTC. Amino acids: CASSKIGTGNIQYF.

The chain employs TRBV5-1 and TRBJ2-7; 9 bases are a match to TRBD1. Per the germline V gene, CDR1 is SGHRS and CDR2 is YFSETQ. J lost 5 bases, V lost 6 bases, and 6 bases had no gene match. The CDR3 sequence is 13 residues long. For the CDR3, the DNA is TGCGCCAGCACCGGACAGGGGCTGCACGAGCAGTACTTC. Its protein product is CASTGQGLHEQYF.

Here the CDR3 reads CASSRTAQGTEAFF. CDR3 bases: TGTGCCAGCAGCCGGACGGCCCAGGGCACTGAAGCTTTCTTT. The rearrangement links TRBV3-1 to TRBJ1-1; possibly TRBD1 for D (5 bases). CDR1 and CDR2 (germline): LGHDT, YNNKEL (reference sequence). This CDR3 has 14 amino acids. V lost 4 bases, J lost 4 bases, and 13 bases lay in between.

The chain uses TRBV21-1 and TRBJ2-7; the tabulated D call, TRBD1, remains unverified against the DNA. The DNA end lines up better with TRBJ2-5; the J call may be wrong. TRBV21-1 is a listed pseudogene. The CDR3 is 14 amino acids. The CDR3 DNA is TGTGCCAGCGGAGGAGGCGGCAGAAAAGGGACCCAGTACTTC. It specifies CASGGGGRKGTQYF.

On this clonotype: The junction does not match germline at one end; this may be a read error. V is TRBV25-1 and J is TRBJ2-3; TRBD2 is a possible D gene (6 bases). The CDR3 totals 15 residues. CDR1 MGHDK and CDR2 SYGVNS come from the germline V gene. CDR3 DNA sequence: TGTGCCAGCAGTGATTGGGGGGTAAGCACAGATACGCAGTTTTTT. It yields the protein CASSDWGVSTDTQFF.

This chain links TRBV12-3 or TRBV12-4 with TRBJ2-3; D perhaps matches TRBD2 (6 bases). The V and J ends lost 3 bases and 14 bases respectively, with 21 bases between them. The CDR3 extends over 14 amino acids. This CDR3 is CASSLSSAGRYAYF. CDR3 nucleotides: TGTGCCAGCAGTTTGTCTAGCGCGGGCAGATACGCGTATTTT.

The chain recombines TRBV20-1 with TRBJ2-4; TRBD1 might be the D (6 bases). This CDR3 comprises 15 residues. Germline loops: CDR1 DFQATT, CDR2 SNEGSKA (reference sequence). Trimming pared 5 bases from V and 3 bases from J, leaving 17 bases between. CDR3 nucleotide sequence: TGCAGTGCTGTCGCCAGGGGACAAGGCAAAAACATTCAGTACTTC. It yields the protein CSAVARGQGKNIQYF.

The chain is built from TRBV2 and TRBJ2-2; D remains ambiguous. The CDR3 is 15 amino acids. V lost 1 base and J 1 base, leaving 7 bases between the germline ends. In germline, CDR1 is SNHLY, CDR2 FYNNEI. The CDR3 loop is CASSEVGQNTGELFF. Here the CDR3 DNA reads TGTGCCAGCAGTGAAGTCGGCCAGAACACCGGGGAGCTGTTTTTT.

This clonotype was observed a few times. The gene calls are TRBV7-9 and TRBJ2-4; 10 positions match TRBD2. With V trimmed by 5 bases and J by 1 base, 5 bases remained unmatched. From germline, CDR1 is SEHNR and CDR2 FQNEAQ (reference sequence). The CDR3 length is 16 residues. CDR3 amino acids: CASSQLAGDAKNIQYF. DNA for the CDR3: TGTGCCAGCAGCCAGCTAGCGGGAGACGCCAAAAACATTCAGTACTTC. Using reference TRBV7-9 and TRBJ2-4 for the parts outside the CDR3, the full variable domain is DTGVSQNPRHKITKRGQNVTFRCDPISEHNRLYWYRQTLGQGPEFLTYFQNEAQLEKSRLLSDRFSAERPKGSFSTLEIQRTEQGDSAMYLCASSQLAGDAKNIQYFGAGTRLSVL.

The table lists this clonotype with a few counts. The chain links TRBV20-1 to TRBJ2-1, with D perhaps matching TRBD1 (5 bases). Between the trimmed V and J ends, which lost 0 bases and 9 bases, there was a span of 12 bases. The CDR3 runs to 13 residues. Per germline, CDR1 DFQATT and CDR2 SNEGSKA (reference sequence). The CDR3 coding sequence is TGCAGTGCTAGAGATCCCAGGACAAGTGAGCAGTTCTTC. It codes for CSARDPRTSEQFF.

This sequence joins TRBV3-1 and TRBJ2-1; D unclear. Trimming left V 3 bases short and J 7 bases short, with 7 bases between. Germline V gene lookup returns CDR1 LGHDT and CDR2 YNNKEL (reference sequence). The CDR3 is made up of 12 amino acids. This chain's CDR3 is CASSHSGNEQFF. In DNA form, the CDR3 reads TGTGCCAGCAGCCACAGTGGGAATGAGCAGTTCTTC.

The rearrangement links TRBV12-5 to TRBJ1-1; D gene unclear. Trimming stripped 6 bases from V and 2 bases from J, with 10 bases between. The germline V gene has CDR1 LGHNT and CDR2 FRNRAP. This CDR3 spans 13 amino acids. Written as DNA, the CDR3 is TGTGCTAGTGGCTCCCTGATAAACACTGAAGCTTTCTTT. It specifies CASGSLINTEAFF.

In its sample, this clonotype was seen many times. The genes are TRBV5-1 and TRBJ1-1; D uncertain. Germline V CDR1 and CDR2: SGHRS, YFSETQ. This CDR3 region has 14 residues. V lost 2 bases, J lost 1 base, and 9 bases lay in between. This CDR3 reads CASSFRQSNTEAFF. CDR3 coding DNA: TGCGCCAGCAGCTTCCGACAATCGAACACTGAAGCTTTCTTT.

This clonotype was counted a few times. The CDR3 DNA sequence: TGTGCCAGCAGTTACGCTAGCGGGAGGGCCAATGAGCAGTACTTC. This sequence encodes CASSYASGRANEQYF. The chain joins TRBV6-5 to TRBJ2-7, with 12 positions matching TRBD2. J gave up 7 bases and V 2 bases, and 6 bases lay outside the gene matches. Per the germline V gene, CDR1 is MNHEY and CDR2 is SVGAGI. CDR3 length: 15 residues.

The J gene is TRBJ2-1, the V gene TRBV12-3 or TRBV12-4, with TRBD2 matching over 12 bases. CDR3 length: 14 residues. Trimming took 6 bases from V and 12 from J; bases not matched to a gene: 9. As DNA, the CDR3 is TGTGCCAGCAGCCTAGCGGGGGGGCTTCAAGGGCAGTTCTTC. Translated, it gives CASSLAGGLQGQFF.

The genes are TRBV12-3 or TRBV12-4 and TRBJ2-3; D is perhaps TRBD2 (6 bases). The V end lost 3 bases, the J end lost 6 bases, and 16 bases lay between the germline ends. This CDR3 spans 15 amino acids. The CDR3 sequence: CASSFGAGSQDTQYF. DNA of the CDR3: TGTGCCAGCAGTTTTGGAGCGGGCTCCCAGGATACGCAGTATTTT.

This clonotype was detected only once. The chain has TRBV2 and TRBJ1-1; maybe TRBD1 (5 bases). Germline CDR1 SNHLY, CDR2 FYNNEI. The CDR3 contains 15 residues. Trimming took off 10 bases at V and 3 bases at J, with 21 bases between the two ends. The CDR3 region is CATRPARGWDTEAFF. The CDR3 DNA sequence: TGTGCCACACGGCCTGCCCGGGGGTGGGACACTGAAGCTTTCTTT.

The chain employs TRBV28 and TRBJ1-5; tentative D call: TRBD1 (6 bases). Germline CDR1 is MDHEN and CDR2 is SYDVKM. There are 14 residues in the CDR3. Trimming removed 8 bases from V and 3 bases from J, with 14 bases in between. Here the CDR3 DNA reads TGTGCCAGCCGAGGGGGGGGCGACAATCAGCCCCAGCATTTT. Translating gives CASRGGGDNQPQHF.

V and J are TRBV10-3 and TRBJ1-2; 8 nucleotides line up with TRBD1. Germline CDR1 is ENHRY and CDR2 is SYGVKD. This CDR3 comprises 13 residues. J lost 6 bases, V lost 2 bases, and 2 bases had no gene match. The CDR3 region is CAISEGQGNGYTF. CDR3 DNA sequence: TGTGCCATCAGTGAGGGACAGGGAAATGGCTACACCTTC.

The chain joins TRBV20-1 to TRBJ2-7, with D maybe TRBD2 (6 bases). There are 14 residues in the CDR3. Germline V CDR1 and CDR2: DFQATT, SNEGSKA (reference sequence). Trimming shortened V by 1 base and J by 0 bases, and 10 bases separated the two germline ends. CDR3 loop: CSARVMGGSYEQYF. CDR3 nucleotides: TGCAGTGCTAGAGTTATGGGAGGCTCCTACGAGCAGTACTTC.

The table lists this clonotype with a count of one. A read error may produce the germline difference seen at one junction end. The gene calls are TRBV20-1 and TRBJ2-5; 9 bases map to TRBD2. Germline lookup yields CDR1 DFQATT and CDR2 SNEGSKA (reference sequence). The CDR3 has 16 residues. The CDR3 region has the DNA TGCGGTGCTAGAGGGTCATTAGCGGGAGCCCTAGAGACCCAGTACTTC. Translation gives CGARGSLAGALETQYF.